The T cell receptor beta chain under discussion was sequenced for a study of breast tumors, draining lymph nodes, adjacent tissues. The CDR3 is 17 residues long. Germline CDR1 reads SGHTA; CDR2 reads FQGNSA. Turning to this clonotype: Its antigen is as yet unknown. At one of its ends the junction is not consistent with the germline gene, which may arise from a read error.

MiXCR, applied by TCRdb to the multiplex PCR reads, yields one record per CDR3 protein. The table shows tens of thousands of distinct CDR3 sequences, with approximately 31% occurring only once. Samples came from axillary lymph nodes draining the breast cancer. General study points: Compared with basal-like, luminal-like tumors shared significantly more repertoire with nontumor tissue. Tumor repertoires ranked between lymph nodes and nontumor tissue in diversity, with V and J gene preferences. The lymph node origin of tumor T cells was framed as consistent with a hypothesis, not demonstrated.

The sequence was collected from a female donor with breast cancer. Some clones in this sample may be carry-over from other donors' samples. V gene TRBV7-2 combines with J gene TRBJ1-2; a weak D match, TRBD1 (6 bases). Sequenced material: axillary lymph node tissue. In DNA form, the CDR3 reads TGTGTCAGCAGCCCCGGTGGGGGGGCAGGGGCGAATTATGGCTACACCTTC. This codes for CVSSPGGGAGANYGYTF.